This TCR beta chain was sequenced for a study of blood T cell repertoires in COVID-19. Profiling relied on immunoSEQ multiplex PCR, and the TCRdb table lists in-frame clones only, not all of them. The sample has fewer than 350,000 clones; around 85% are singletons. V lost 2 bases and J 0 bases, leaving 12 bases between the germline ends. Germline CDR1 and CDR2: SGHRS and YFSETQ. The CDR3 is made up of 17 amino acids. The receptor was derived from a woman younger than 45 who had been exposed to COVID-19. Source material: PBMCs or T cells enriched from blood (not recorded which). The rearrangement uses TRBV5-1 and TRBJ1-6; weak D call: TRBD1 (5 bases). CDR3 nucleotides: TGCGCCAGCAGCTTAACGACAGTAAGCTCCTATAATTCACCCCTCCACTTT. Translating it yields CASSLTTVSSYNSPLHF.